This TCR beta chain was retrieved from a study of T-cell memory formation after mild COVID-19. About the research overall: TCR clusters were largely donor specific.

V lost 5 bases, J lost 4 bases, and 16 bases lay in between. The CDR3 runs to 15 residues. The germline gives CDR1 MNHEY, CDR2 SMNVEV (reference sequence). Study-level findings and limits: Still unconfirmed is whether the second-wave clones peaking on day 37 recognized SARS-CoV-2. Mostly located in CM and EM were contracting CD4+ clones, with contracting CD8+ clones located in EMRA.

From 5'RACE with constant-segment primers came TCR alpha and TCR beta cDNA libraries that carried sample barcodes and UMIs. MiXCR, run by TCRdb on the 5' RACE reads, gives a single entry per CDR3 protein. This sample has approximately 210,000 distinct CDR3 sequences, with over 9.5% found just once. This clonotype was picked up a small number of times. What it recognizes is unknown. The origin of this receptor is a man between 18 and 29 years old who had mild COVID-19 (a few samples of this study predate the infection). Cell type and time point are not known. V usage is TRBV27 and J usage is TRBJ2-3, with TRBD2 as a possible D gene (6 bases). Sequenced sample: PBMCs or a T cell subset sorted from them (not recorded which). The CDR3 DNA reads TGTGCCAGCAGTCGGTACCGGGACTCCGCAGATACGCAGTATTTT. It is translated as CASSRYRDSADTQYF.